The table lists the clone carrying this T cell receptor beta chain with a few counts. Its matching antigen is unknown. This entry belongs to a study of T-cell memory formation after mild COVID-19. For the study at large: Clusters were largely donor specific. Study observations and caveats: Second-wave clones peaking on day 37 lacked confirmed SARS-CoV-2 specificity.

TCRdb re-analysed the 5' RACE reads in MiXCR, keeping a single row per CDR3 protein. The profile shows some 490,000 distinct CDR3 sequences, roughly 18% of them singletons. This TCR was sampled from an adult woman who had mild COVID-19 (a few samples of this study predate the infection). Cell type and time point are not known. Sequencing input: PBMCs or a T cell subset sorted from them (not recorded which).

CDR3 coding DNA: TGCAGTGCTAGGGTGGGTCCTTTCTCCCCAGAGCCCCTCAATGAGCAGTTCTTC. Protein product: CSARVGPFSPEPLNEQFF. The chain has TRBV20-1 and TRBJ2-1, with D unclear. The CDR3 extends over 18 amino acids. CDR1 DFQATT and CDR2 SNEGSKA come from the germline V gene (reference sequence). V was clipped by 3 bases and J by 6 bases, with 27 bases between them.